One and the same sample provided the 8 T cell receptor beta chains below, sequenced in a study of T cell responses to AZD1222 COVID-19 vaccine. Sequencing used immunoSEQ multiplex PCR; TCRdb keeps in-frame clones, though not all of them. Among about 55,000 clones listed, roughly three quarters were seen once. The source was peripheral blood, collected 28 days after the second AZD1222 dose. These receptors were collected from an adult who received the AZD1222 COVID-19 vaccine.

V usage is TRBV5-6 and J usage is TRBJ1-1, with 8 bases fitting TRBD1. V lost 3 bases to trimming and J lost 5 bases; unmatched junction nucleotides: 0. The germline CDR1 and CDR2 sequences are SGHDT and YYEEEE. The CDR3 is 12 residues long. In DNA form, the CDR3 reads TGTGCCAGCAGCTACAGGGGGACTGAAGCTTTCTTT. It is translated as CASSYRGTEAFF.

CDR3: CASSSSGRETQYF. The CDR3 nucleotides read TGTGCCAGCAGCTCGTCAGGGAGGGAGACCCAGTACTTC. The chain joins TRBV11-2 to TRBJ2-5, with a weak D call TRBD2 (6 bases). The CDR3 length is 13 residues. The ends were cut back, 4 bases at V and 5 bases at J, with 11 bases in the middle. CDR1 SGHAT and CDR2 FQNNGV come from the germline V gene.

V is TRBV5-1 and J is TRBJ2-3, with no clear D. There are 14 residues in the CDR3. V was pared by 2 bases and J by 0 bases, with 7 bases between. Looked up from germline, CDR1 is SGHRS and CDR2 is YFSETQ. This CDR3 reads CASSFRSSTDTQYF. CDR3 bases: TGCGCCAGCAGCTTCCGTTCAAGCACAGATACGCAGTATTTT.

The V and J genes are TRBV20-1 and TRBJ2-1; D gene ambiguous. This CDR3 is 11 amino acids long. CDR1 is DFQATT, CDR2 SNEGSKA, per germline (reference sequence). The germline V and J ends were trimmed by 0 bases and 11 bases, with 8 bases remaining between them. For the CDR3, the DNA is TGCAGTGCTAGAGATAATACAAAGCAGTTCTTC. Amino acids: CSARDNTKQFF.

This clone was seen a handful of times. The chain employs TRBV6-6 and TRBJ1-5; 7 bases are a match to TRBD1. With V trimmed by 6 bases and J by 5 bases, 10 bases remained unmatched. Germline V gene lookup returns CDR1 MNHNY and CDR2 SVGAGI (reference sequence). This CDR3 is built from 15 residues. In nucleotides, the CDR3 is TGTGCCAGCAGGCACACAGGGGTAGGGGATCAGCCCCAGCATTTT. This codes for CASRHTGVGDQPQHF.

The rearrangement uses TRBV6-2 or TRBV6-3 and TRBJ2-3; 9 bases match TRBD1. CDR3 size: 15 residues. After removal of 5 bases from V and 2 bases from J, the junction contained 5 bases not matched to a gene. In germline, CDR1 is MNHEY, CDR2 SVGEGT. For the CDR3, the DNA is TGTGCCAGCAGTCCCGGGACAGGGTCCACAGATACGCAGTATTTT. Encoded protein: CASSPGTGSTDTQYF.

The chain couples TRBV18 to TRBJ1-4; the D is unclear. The CDR3 consists of 17 residues. V shed 2 bases and J shed 0 bases, with 13 bases lying between them. Germline CDR1 reads KGHSH; CDR2 reads LQKENI. The CDR3 spells CASSPFLADATNEKLFF. The CDR3 coding sequence is TGTGCCAGCTCACCATTCTTGGCAGACGCAACTAATGAAAAACTGTTTTTT.

This sequence joins TRBV15 and TRBJ1-3, with D possibly TRBD1 on 6 matching bases. CDR3 length: 16 amino acids. Germline lookup yields CDR1 LNHNV and CDR2 YYDKDF (reference sequence). With 3 bases removed from V and 0 bases from J, the gap between germline ends came to 12 bases. The CDR3 DNA follows: TGTGCCACCAGCAGGTCTACAGGGTACTCTGGAAACACCATATATTTT. This gives the protein CATSRSTGYSGNTIYF.